This T cell receptor beta chain was identified in a study of CD8+ T cells in alopecia areata. Whole-study results and caveats: Possibly because of HLA-related factors, TCR sharing was less clear across patients than in mice.

RNA, once extracted, was reverse transcribed into cDNA for use as the sequencing template. Here immunoSEQ multiplex PCR was the method, and the copy in TCRdb shows in-frame clones only, minus some. The repertoire holds around 100,000 clones, with 55% as singletons. A word on this clone: Its antigen remains unknown.

The V end lost 7 bases, the J end lost 1 base, and 19 bases lay between the germline ends. Germline lookup yields CDR1 SEHNR and CDR2 FQNEAQ (reference sequence). The CDR3 is made up of 16 amino acids. This TCR was sampled from a human donor in good health. The rearrangement uses TRBV7-9 and TRBJ1-2, with a possible D match to TRBD1 (5 bases). The sample taken for sequencing was CD4+ T cells sorted from blood. The CDR3 loop reads CASNQGSARRNYGYTF. CDR3 DNA: TGTGCCAGCAATCAGGGCTCAGCGCGACGTAACTATGGCTACACCTTC.